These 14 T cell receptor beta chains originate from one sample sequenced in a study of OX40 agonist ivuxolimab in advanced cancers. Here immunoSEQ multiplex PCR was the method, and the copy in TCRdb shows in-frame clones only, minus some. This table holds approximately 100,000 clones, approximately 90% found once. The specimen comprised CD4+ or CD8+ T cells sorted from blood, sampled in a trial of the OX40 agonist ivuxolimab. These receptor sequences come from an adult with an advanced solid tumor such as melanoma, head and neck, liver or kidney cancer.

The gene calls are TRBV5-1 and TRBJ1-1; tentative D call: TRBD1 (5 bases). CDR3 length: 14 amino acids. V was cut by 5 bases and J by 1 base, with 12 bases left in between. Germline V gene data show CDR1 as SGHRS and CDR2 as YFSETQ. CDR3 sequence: CASSKDRSNTEAFF. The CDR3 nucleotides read TGCGCCAGCAGTAAAGACAGATCGAACACTGAAGCTTTCTTT. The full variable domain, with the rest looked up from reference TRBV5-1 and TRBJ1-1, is KAGVTQTPRYLIKTRGQQVTLSCSPISGHRSVSWYQQTPGQGLQFLFEYFSETQRNKGNFPGRFSGRQFSNSRSEMNVSTLELGDSALYLCASSKDRSNTEAFFGQGTRLTVV.

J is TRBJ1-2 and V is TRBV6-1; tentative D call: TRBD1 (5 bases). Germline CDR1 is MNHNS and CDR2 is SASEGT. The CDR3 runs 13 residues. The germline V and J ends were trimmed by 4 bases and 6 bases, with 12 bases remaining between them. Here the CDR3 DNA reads TGTGCCAGCAGTGGGCGGGGGATCGATGGCTACACCTTC. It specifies CASSGRGIDGYTF.

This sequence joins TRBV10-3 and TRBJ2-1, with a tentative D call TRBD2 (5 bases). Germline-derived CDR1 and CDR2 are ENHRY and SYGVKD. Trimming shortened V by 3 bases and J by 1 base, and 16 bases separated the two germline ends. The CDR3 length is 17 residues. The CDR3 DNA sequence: TGTGCCATCAGTGATCCCCGTGGAGGAGGTTCCTACAATGAGCAGTTCTTC. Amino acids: CAISDPRGGGSYNEQFF.

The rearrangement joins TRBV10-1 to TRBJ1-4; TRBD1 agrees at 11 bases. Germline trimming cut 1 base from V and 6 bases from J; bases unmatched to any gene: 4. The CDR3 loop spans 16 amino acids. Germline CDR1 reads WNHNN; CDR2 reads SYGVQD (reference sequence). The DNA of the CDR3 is TGCGCCAGCAGTGAGTTGGACAGGGGGCGAGATGAAAAACTGTTTTTT. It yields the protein CASSELDRGRDEKLFF.

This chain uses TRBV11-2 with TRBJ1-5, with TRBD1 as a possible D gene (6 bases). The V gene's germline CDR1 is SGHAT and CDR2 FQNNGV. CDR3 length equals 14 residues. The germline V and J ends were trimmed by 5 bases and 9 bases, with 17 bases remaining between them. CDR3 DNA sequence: TGTGCCAGCAGCAGGGGGGGGGCTAGAGGGCCCCAGCATTTT. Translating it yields CASSRGGARGPQHF.

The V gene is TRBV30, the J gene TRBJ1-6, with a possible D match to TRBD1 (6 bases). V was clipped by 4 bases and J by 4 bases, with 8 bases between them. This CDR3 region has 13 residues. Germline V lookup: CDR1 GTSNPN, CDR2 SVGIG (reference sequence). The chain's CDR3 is CAWTGQYNSPLHF. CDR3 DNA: TGTGCCTGGACCGGACAGTATAATTCACCCCTCCACTTT.

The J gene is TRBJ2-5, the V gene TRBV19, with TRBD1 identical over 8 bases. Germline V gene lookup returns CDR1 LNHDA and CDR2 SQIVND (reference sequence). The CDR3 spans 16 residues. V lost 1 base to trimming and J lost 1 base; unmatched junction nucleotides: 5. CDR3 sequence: CASSIGQGAFQETQYF. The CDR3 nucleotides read TGTGCCAGTAGTATAGGGCAGGGGGCATTCCAAGAGACCCAGTACTTC.

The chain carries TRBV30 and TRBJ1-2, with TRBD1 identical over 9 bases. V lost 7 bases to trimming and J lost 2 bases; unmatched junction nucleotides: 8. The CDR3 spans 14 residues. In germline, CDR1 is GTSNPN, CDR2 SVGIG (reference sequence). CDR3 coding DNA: TGTGCCTCGGACAGACAGGGGGGGAACTATGGCTACACCTTC. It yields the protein CASDRQGGNYGYTF.

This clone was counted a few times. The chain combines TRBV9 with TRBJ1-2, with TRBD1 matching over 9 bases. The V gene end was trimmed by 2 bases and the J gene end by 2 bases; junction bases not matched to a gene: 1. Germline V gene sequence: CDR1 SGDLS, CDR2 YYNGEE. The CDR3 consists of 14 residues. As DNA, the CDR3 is TGTGCCAGCAGCGTTGGGACAGGGAACTATGGCTACACCTTC. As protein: CASSVGTGNYGYTF.

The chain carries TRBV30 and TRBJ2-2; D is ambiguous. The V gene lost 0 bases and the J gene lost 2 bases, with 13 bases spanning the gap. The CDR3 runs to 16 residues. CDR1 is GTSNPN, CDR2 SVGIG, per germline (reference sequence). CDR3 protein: CAWSVLSGVNTGELFF. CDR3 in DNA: TGTGCCTGGAGTGTACTGAGTGGGGTCAACACCGGGGAGCTGTTTTTT.

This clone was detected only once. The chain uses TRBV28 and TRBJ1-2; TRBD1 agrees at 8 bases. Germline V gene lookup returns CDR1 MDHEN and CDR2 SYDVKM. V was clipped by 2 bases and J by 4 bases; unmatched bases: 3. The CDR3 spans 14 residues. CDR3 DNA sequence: TGTGCCAGCAGTTTACCCGGACAGGGCTATGGCTACACCTTC. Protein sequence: CASSLPGQGYGYTF.

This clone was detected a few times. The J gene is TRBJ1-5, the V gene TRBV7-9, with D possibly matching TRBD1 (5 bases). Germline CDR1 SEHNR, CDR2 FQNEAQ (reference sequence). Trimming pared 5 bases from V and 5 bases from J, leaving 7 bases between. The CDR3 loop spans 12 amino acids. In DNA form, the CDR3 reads TGTGCCAGCAGCGGGGGGGATCAGCCCCAGCATTTT. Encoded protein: CASSGGDQPQHF.

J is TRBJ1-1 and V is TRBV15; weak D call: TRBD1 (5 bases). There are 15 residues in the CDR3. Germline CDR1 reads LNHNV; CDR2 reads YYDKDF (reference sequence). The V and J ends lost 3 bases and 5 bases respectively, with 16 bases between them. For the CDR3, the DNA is TGTGCCACCAGCAGGGAGCAGGGTTTACGGACTGAAGCTTTCTTT. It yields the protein CATSREQGLRTEAFF.

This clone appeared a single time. The CDR3 DNA sequence: TGCGCCAGCAGCTCCGTAGGGACATCCTACGAGCAGTACTTC. Translation gives CASSSVGTSYEQYF. The rearrangement links TRBV5-1 to TRBJ2-7; D might be TRBD1 (6 bases). Trimming pared 3 bases from V and 1 base from J, leaving 11 bases between. CDR1 SGHRS and CDR2 YFSETQ come from the germline V gene. CDR3 length: 14 amino acids.